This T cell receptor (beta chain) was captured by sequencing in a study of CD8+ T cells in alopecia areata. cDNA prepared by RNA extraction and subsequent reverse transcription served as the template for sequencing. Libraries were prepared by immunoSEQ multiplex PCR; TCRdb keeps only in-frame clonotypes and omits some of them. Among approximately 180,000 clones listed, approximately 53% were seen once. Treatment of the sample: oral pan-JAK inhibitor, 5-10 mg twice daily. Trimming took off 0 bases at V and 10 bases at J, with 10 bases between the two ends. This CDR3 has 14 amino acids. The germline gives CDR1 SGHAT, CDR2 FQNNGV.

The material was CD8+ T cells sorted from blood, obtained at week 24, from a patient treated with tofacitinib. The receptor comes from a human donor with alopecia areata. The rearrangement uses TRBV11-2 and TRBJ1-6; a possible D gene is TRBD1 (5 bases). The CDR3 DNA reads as TGTGCCAGCAGCTTAGAAGGGGTTAACTCACCCCTCCACTTT. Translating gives CASSLEGVNSPLHF.